This T cell receptor beta chain was captured in a study of identical twins. This clonotype was detected a few times. TCRdb itself ran the 5' RACE reads through MiXCR, one entry per CDR3 protein. There are nearly 650,000 distinct CDR3 sequences in the sample; 7% to 7.5% occur only once, and 1.6% lies in the top ten. CDR1 and CDR2 from the germline V gene are SGHRS and YFSETQ. V shed 5 bases and J 6 bases; nucleotides not matched to a gene: 7. This CDR3 contains 16 residues. The sample also formed part of further work on yellow fever vaccine responses in identical twins.

The chain couples TRBV5-1 to TRBJ2-2; 13 positions match TRBD2. Sample: PBMCs. The sequence was obtained from a woman between 18 and 30 years old in good health. CDR3 in DNA: TGCGCCAGCAGTCCAAGACTAGCGGGAGGTCCCGGGGAGCTGTTTTTT. Translation gives CASSPRLAGGPGELFF.